A selection of T cell receptor beta chains follows, all from one sample in a study of T cell responses to AZD1222 COVID-19 vaccine. Measured with immunoSEQ multiplex PCR; TCRdb has only the in-frame clones, and not every one. The sample shows 150,000 to 200,000 clones, about 90% of them seen only once. Sequencing was performed on peripheral blood, taken on day 0 of AZD1222 vaccination. The receptors shown here come from an adult in good health. Each CDR3 is given with its conserved first and last residue. A D gene is named only where the DNA matches it firmly. The size of a clone is reported for some rows only, either as once, few or many, or as a class for expanded clones.

cdr3_nt	cdr3_aa	j_call	v_call	d_call	clone_size
TGTGCCAGCAGCGTAGGCGGGGACACTGAAGCTTTCTTT	CASSVGGDTEAFF	TRBJ1-1	TRBV9	-	-
TGTGCCAGCAGCTTAGGGTTACTGGGACCGCAGTTCTTC	CASSLGLLGPQFF	TRBJ2-1	TRBV12-3/TRBV12-4	-	-
TGTGCCTGGAGCCAGGACAGGGTGCGCTCTGGGGCCAACGTCCTGACTTTC	CAWSQDRVRSGANVLTF	TRBJ2-6	TRBV30	TRBD1	-
TGTGCCAGCAGGGGGGACAGCATCGCTAACTATGGCTACACCTTC	CASRGDSIANYGYTF	TRBJ1-2	TRBV28	TRBD1	-
TGTGCCAGCAGCGACCGAAACAATGAGCAGTTCTTC	CASSDRNNEQFF	TRBJ2-1	TRBV14	-	few
TGTGCCTGGAGTACTCCCGGGACAGGGCTTAAGCCCCAGCATTTT	CAWSTPGTGLKPQHF	TRBJ1-5	TRBV30	TRBD1	-
TGTGCCAGCAGCCCTCCGGGAGCCGGCTACAATGAGCAGTTCTTC	CASSPPGAGYNEQFF	TRBJ2-1	TRBV3-1/TRBV3-2	-	-
TGTGCCAGCAGTCGAGCGGGAGAGGGTCGCTACAATGAGCAGTTCTTC	CASSRAGEGRYNEQFF	TRBJ2-1	TRBV25-1	TRBD2	-
TGTGCCAGCAGCTTCCAGCGGATGAGCTCCTACAATGAGCAGTTCTTC	CASSFQRMSSYNEQFF	TRBJ2-1	TRBV7-2	-	-
TGTGCCAGCTCACCCCAAGGGACTGGACCCAATCAGCCCCAGCATTTT	CASSPQGTGPNQPQHF	TRBJ1-5	TRBV18	-	-
TGCACCAGCAGCAACCTGGTGAGCGGCCAAGAGACCCAGTACTTC	CTSSNLVSGQETQYF	TRBJ2-5	TRBV1	-	-
TGCGCCAGCAGCCAAGTTCCTGTGGGCTCGTCCTACGAGCAGTACTTC	CASSQVPVGSSYEQYF	TRBJ2-7	TRBV4-1	-	-
TGCGCCAGCAGCTCGCAGGGGGTAGACACTGAAGCTTTCTTT	CASSSQGVDTEAFF	TRBJ1-1	TRBV5-1	TRBD1	-
TGTGCCAGCAGTTACTCGATTCAGGGAAATGAAAAACTGTTTTTT	CASSYSIQGNEKLFF	TRBJ1-4	TRBV6-5	-	-
TGCGCCAGCAGCACCGGGACAGGGTTGGGATCTAACTATGGCTACACCTTC	CASSTGTGLGSNYGYTF	TRBJ1-2	TRBV5-1	TRBD1	-
TGTGCCAGCATTTCGAGGCCTGTCGGCACCATATATTTT	CASISRPVGTIYF	TRBJ1-3	TRBV12-3/TRBV12-4	-	-
TGTGCCAGCAGCCCCCCGGGACTAGCAGGATATGAGCAGTTCTTC	CASSPPGLAGYEQFF	TRBJ2-1	TRBV5-4	TRBD2	-
TGTGCCAGCACCAGGGGGAGGGCTTTCTACAATGAGCAGTTCTTC	CASTRGRAFYNEQFF	TRBJ2-1	TRBV9	-	-
TGTGCCATCTCGTCGGCGGGGAGCAATCAGCCCCAGCATTTT	CAISSAGSNQPQHF	TRBJ1-5	TRBV10-3	-	many
TGTGCCAGCAGCGAAGCGGGAGGGACCCGCACAGATACGCAGTATTTT	CASSEAGGTRTDTQYF	TRBJ2-3	TRBV5-4	TRBD2	once
TGTGCCAGTAGTAACCTGCAGGGGAAGAACGAGCAGTACTTC	CASSNLQGKNEQYF	TRBJ2-7	TRBV19	-	-
TGTGCCTGGAGTGTACTCGGGGGGTATGGACCTCAGTTCTTC	CAWSVLGGYGPQFF	TRBJ2-1	TRBV30	TRBD2	-
TGTGCCAGCAGCCCCCGGTCCGAAAAACTGTTTTTT	CASSPRSEKLFF	TRBJ1-4	TRBV11-2	-	-
TGTGCCAGCAGTTCTCCTAACCGGAGGGCTGAAGCTTTCTTT	CASSSPNRRAEAFF	TRBJ1-1	TRBV6-2/TRBV6-3	-	once
TGTGCCAGTAGACAAGACAGCTACGATGGCTACACCTTC	CASRQDSYDGYTF	TRBJ1-2	TRBV19	-	-
TGTGCCAGCAGTCAGGGAATTCTCTACGAGCAGTACTTC	CASSQGILYEQYF	TRBJ2-7	TRBV6-5	-	-
TGTGCCAGCAGCTCCGGACCTTTATCCTACAATGAGCAGTTCTTC	CASSSGPLSYNEQFF	TRBJ2-1	TRBV7-2	-	-
TGTGCCTGGAGTGAACAGAATCAGCCCCAGCATTTT	CAWSEQNQPQHF	TRBJ1-5	TRBV30	-	-
TGTGCCAGCAGTTATATCCCCGGGACGATGAACACTGAAGCTTTCTTT	CASSYIPGTMNTEAFF	TRBJ1-1	TRBV6-2/TRBV6-3	-	-
TGTGCCAGCAGCGGGGACAGTAACACTGAAGCTTTCTTT	CASSGDSNTEAFF	TRBJ1-1	TRBV3-1/TRBV3-2	TRBD1	-
TGTGCCACCTTGGACAGCTCTGGAAACACCATATATTTT	CATLDSSGNTIYF	TRBJ1-3	TRBV28	-	-
TGCGCCAGCAGCTTGCTGGGTCAGATCTACGAGCAGTACTTC	CASSLLGQIYEQYF	TRBJ2-7	TRBV5-1	-	-
TGTGCCAGCAGCCAAGATCGGACCGCCCAGGGCTACACCTTC	CASSQDRTAQGYTF	TRBJ1-2	TRBV4-2	-	few
TGTGCCATCAGGGGTGGCGGGGTGGACATTCAGTACTTC	CAIRGGGVDIQYF	TRBJ2-4	TRBV10-3	-	-
TGTGCCAGTGCCCGGGACGGGTACACTGAAGCTTTCTTT	CASARDGYTEAFF	TRBJ1-1	TRBV28	-	few
TGTGCCAGCAGCCGGGACAGCATGAACACTGAAGCTTTCTTT	CASSRDSMNTEAFF	TRBJ1-1	TRBV7-3	TRBD1	-
TGTGCCAGCAGCTTACAAGACCTCTATGGCTACACCTTC	CASSLQDLYGYTF	TRBJ1-2	TRBV7-9	-	-
TGTGCCAGTAGTCCACAAAAGTCTCCGGGACAGAGGAGCTCCTACGAGCAGTACTTC	CASSPQKSPGQRSSYEQYF	TRBJ2-7	TRBV19	TRBD1	-
TGTGCCAGCAGCTTAGTTGGCAGACAAGAGACCCAGTACTTC	CASSLVGRQETQYF	TRBJ2-5	TRBV7-9	-	-
TGTGCCAGCAGCCCCCCCGCATTTCCCACTGAAGCTTTCTTT	CASSPPAFPTEAFF	TRBJ1-1	TRBV7-9	-	-
TGTGCCAGCAGCTTGTCCGGCGGGGGGGGAGAGCAGTACTTC	CASSLSGGGGEQYF	TRBJ2-7	TRBV5-4	TRBD2	-
TGTGCCAGTAAGGCGTCTGAGAGCTCCTACGAGCAGTACTTC	CASKASESSYEQYF	TRBJ2-7	TRBV19	-	-
TGTGCCAGCAGCCGTCTAGGAGTGGGGAACTATGGCTACACCTTC	CASSRLGVGNYGYTF	TRBJ1-2	TRBV7-9	-	-
TGTGCCAGCAGCACTTACAGGGGGCAAAGCACAGATACGCAGTATTTT	CASSTYRGQSTDTQYF	TRBJ2-3	TRBV7-2	TRBD1	-
TGTGCCAGCAGGCGGACAGGGGTAGAAAGTGAAAAACTGTTTTTT	CASRRTGVESEKLFF	TRBJ1-4	TRBV7-2	TRBD1	-
TGTGCCAGCAGTTTATGGCAGGGCACCGGGGAGCTGTTTTTT	CASSLWQGTGELFF	TRBJ2-2	TRBV28	-	-
TGTGCCAGCAGTATTTCCCTCTCTGGAAACACCATATATTTT	CASSISLSGNTIYF	TRBJ1-3	TRBV5-8	-	-
TGTGCCAGCAGCTTAGCCCCCATCACCGGGACAGGGGGGAAGAGGAGCAATCAGCCCCAGCATTTT	CASSLAPITGTGGKRSNQPQHF	TRBJ1-5	TRBV7-8	TRBD1	-
TGTGCCAGTAGTGTCCGGACAGGGGGAAATCAGCCCCAGCATTTT	CASSVRTGGNQPQHF	TRBJ1-5	TRBV19	TRBD1	-
TGTGCCAGCAGTGTTAGGGGTATCAATCAGCCCCAGCATTTT	CASSVRGINQPQHF	TRBJ1-5	TRBV2	-	-
TGTGCCAGCTCACCACCGATGGGGCAAGAGACCCAGTACTTC	CASSPPMGQETQYF	TRBJ2-5	TRBV18	-	-
TGTGCCAGCTCATCCACAGGGGGAGTAAGGGCCGGGGAGCTGTTTTTT	CASSSTGGVRAGELFF	TRBJ2-2	TRBV18	TRBD1	-
TGTGCCAGCAGCTTGGTAGGGACAGCTTCCTACGAGCAGTACTTC	CASSLVGTASYEQYF	TRBJ2-7	TRBV5-6	TRBD1	-
TGCGCCAGCGGACGGACGGCTGGGGGATACGAGCAGTACTTC	CASGRTAGGYEQYF	TRBJ2-7	TRBV5-1	-	-
TGTGCCAGCAGCCAAATCTCGACAGGGACCCAAGAGACCCAGTACTTC	CASSQISTGTQETQYF	TRBJ2-5	TRBV7-6	TRBD1	once
TGCAGTGCTAGTAAGGCGGTTCGAATCACAGATACGCAGTATTTT	CSASKAVRITDTQYF	TRBJ2-3	TRBV20-1	-	-
TGTGCCAGCTCACCATCTTTGGAGCATACGCAGTATTTT	CASSPSLEHTQYF	TRBJ2-3	TRBV18	-	-